Shown below are 20 T cell receptor beta chains from a single sample sequenced in a study of blood T cell repertoires in COVID-19. Profiled with immunoSEQ multiplex PCR; TCRdb holds only in-frame clones, not every one. The data show tens of thousands of clones, 65% to 90% seen once. The sample was peripheral blood. These receptors originate from a man between 70 and 80 years old with active or convalescent COVID-19.

The chain carries TRBV3-1 (or the pseudogene TRBV3-2) and TRBJ1-1; a weak D match, TRBD1 (6 bases). This CDR3 has 17 amino acids. CDR1 and CDR2 (germline): LGHDT, YNNKEL (reference sequence). V lost 0 bases to trimming and J lost 10 bases, with 24 bases between them. For the CDR3, the DNA is TGTGCCAGCAGCCAAGATCGGATGCAGGGGCCATCGAAAACAGCTTTCTTT. Its translation: CASSQDRMQGPSKTAFF.

There are a few counts of this clone. CDR3 in amino acids: CASSSRWPGPKRSETQYF. In nucleotides, the CDR3 is TGTGCCAGCAGCTCCAGGTGGCCCGGTCCTAAAAGGTCGGAGACCCAGTACTTC. The chain carries TRBV7-2 and TRBJ2-5, with unresolved D. V lost 4 bases to trimming and J lost 5 bases, with 26 bases between them. Germline CDR1 is SGHTA and CDR2 is FQGNSA. This CDR3 is 18 amino acids long. The variable domain in full, completed from reference TRBV7-2 and TRBJ2-5, reads GAGVSQSPSNKVTEKGKDVELRCDPISGHTALYWYRQSLGQGLEFLIYFQGNSAPDKSGLPSDRFSAERTGGSVSTLTIQRTQQEDSAVYLCASSSRWPGPKRSETQYFGPGTRLLVL.

The V gene is TRBV30, the J gene TRBJ1-1; D is unclear. Trimming pared 4 bases from V and 0 bases from J, leaving 15 bases between. CDR3 length: 15 amino acids. Germline V gene lookup returns CDR1 GTSNPN and CDR2 SVGIG (reference sequence). CDR3 DNA sequence: TGTGCCTGGAAGCTCGGAGCCAGTCTGAACACTGAAGCTTTCTTT. Translation: CAWKLGASLNTEAFF.

This clone appeared a few times. This chain uses TRBV4-2 with TRBJ2-5; tentatively, D is TRBD2 (6 bases). The germline CDR1 and CDR2 sequences are LGHNA and YNFKEQ. The CDR3 sequence is 15 residues long. Trimming left V 0 bases short and J 5 bases short, with 13 bases between. The CDR3 bases are TGTGCCAGCAGCCAAGATCACGGGAGTGGGGAGACCCAGTACTTC. It translates to CASSQDHGSGETQYF.

The chain recombines TRBV7-2 with TRBJ1-3; no reliable D call. This CDR3 comprises 16 residues. V dropped 0 bases and J dropped 0 bases, with 9 bases sitting between them. Germline loops: CDR1 SGHTA, CDR2 FQGNSA. CDR3 sequence (DNA): TGTGCCAGCAGCTTAGCGCGGTCTAACTCTGGAAACACCATATATTTT. Encoded protein: CASSLARSNSGNTIYF.

V is TRBV5-6 and J is TRBJ2-3; D gene uncertain. V lost 0 bases and J lost 5, with 13 bases in between. This CDR3 comprises 15 residues. The germline V gene encodes CDR1 SGHDT and CDR2 YYEEEE. This CDR3 reads CASSLGLARGDTQYF. The CDR3 DNA sequence: TGTGCCAGCAGCTTGGGACTCGCGAGAGGAGATACGCAGTATTTT.

The chain has TRBV3-1 (or the pseudogene TRBV3-2) and TRBJ2-1, with 13 bases fitting TRBD2. Germline trimming cut 4 bases from V and 8 bases from J; bases unmatched to any gene: 5. The CDR3 consists of 15 residues. Per germline, CDR1 LGHDT and CDR2 YNNKEL (reference sequence). The CDR3 DNA is TGTGCCAGCAGCCCGGGACTAGCGGGATTACATGAGCAGTTCTTC. The encoded protein is CASSPGLAGLHEQFF.

The chain uses TRBV5-1 and TRBJ1-4; D possibly corresponds to TRBD1 (5 bases). There are 14 residues in the CDR3. The germline gives CDR1 SGHRS, CDR2 YFSETQ. Trimming left V 4 bases short and J 8 bases short, with 15 bases between. The DNA for the CDR3 is TGCGCCAGCAGCCTGCTGGGGGGGAACGAAAAACTGTTTTTT. Translation gives CASSLLGGNEKLFF.

This clone has only a few counts. This chain connects TRBV5-3 to TRBJ2-2; TRBD1 agrees at 12 bases. TRBV5-3 is classed as an ORF, of uncertain function. V was clipped by 4 bases and J by 5 bases; unmatched bases: 6. CDR3 length: 16 residues. The CDR3 sequence is CARSTGDRGPTGELFF. CDR3 nucleotides: TGTGCCAGAAGCACCGGGGACAGGGGGCCTACCGGGGAGCTGTTTTTT.

The V call is TRBV9, the J call TRBJ2-7; maybe TRBD1 (6 bases). With 4 bases removed from V and 10 bases from J, the gap between germline ends came to 18 bases. Germline V CDR1 and CDR2: SGDLS, YYNGEE. This CDR3 comprises 13 residues. As DNA, the CDR3 is TGTGCCAGCAGCTCACACGGCCCCGGGACACAGTACTTC. It codes for CASSSHGPGTQYF.

The chain has TRBV11-2 and TRBJ2-1; 7 bases map to TRBD1. The CDR3 spans 14 residues. Germline CDR1 reads SGHAT; CDR2 reads FQNNGV. V dropped 1 base and J dropped 7; count of bases not matched to a gene: 4. The CDR3 nucleotides read TGTGCCAGCAGCTTAGGTAACAGGGGAAATGAGCAGTTCTTC. This encodes CASSLGNRGNEQFF.

The chain uses TRBV28 and TRBJ1-2; TRBD1 aligns across 7 bases. The CDR3 has 13 residues. The ends lost 6 bases at V and 3 bases at J; junction bases unmatched: 4. Germline V lookup: CDR1 MDHEN, CDR2 SYDVKM. Here the CDR3 DNA reads TGTGCCAGCAGGACAGGGACCTACTATGGCTACACCTTC. It encodes CASRTGTYYGYTF.

CDR3 sequence (DNA): TGTGCCAGCAGTGAAAACAGGGGGTACACTGAAGCTTTCTTT. Translation gives CASSENRGYTEAFF. V gene TRBV6-1 combines with J gene TRBJ1-1; TRBD1 aligns across 8 bases. The V segment lost 2 bases and the J segment 3 bases; nucleotides outside the gene matches: 2. CDR1 is MNHNS, CDR2 SASEGT, per germline. This CDR3 has 14 amino acids.

This clone has a handful of counts. The chain employs TRBV27 and TRBJ2-1; 15 bases agree with TRBD2. The CDR3 extends over 18 amino acids. Trimming cost V 6 bases and J 6 bases; bases outside gene matches: 12. CDR1 is MNHEY, CDR2 SMNVEV, per germline (reference sequence). Written as DNA, the CDR3 is TGTGCCAGCAGCGGACTAGCGGGAGGGTCCTATAGATCCAATGAGCAGTTCTTC. Translation: CASSGLAGGSYRSNEQFF.

The chain has TRBV10-3 and TRBJ2-5; 7 positions agree with TRBD1. Germline V gene sequence: CDR1 ENHRY, CDR2 SYGVKD. The CDR3 spans 13 residues. V gave up 2 bases and J gave up 3 bases; unmatched junction bases: 0. CDR3 region: CAISETGEETQYF. As DNA, the CDR3 is TGTGCCATCAGTGAGACAGGGGAAGAGACCCAGTACTTC.

The V and J genes are TRBV7-2 and TRBJ1-5, with a possible D match to TRBD1 (5 bases). CDR3 length: 15 amino acids. Germline CDR1 reads SGHTA; CDR2 reads FQGNSA. The V and J ends lost 5 bases and 6 bases respectively, with 17 bases between them. CDR3 loop: CASSAQATLVQPQHF. The CDR3 coding sequence is TGTGCCAGCAGCGCACAGGCGACGTTAGTTCAGCCCCAGCATTTT.

J is TRBJ1-2 and V is TRBV7-9, with a tentative D call TRBD1 (6 bases). CDR1 SEHNR and CDR2 FQNEAQ come from the germline V gene (reference sequence). The CDR3 consists of 13 residues. Trimming shortened V by 4 bases and J by 7 bases, and 13 bases separated the two germline ends. CDR3 sequence (DNA): TGTGCCAGCAGCTCCGGACAGACGGCTGGCTACACCTTC. This codes for CASSSGQTAGYTF.

V is TRBV18 and J is TRBJ2-3; 11 bases align to TRBD2. The V gene's germline CDR1 is KGHSH and CDR2 LQKENI. J gave up 5 bases and V 2 bases, and 3 bases lay outside the gene matches. The CDR3 has 15 residues. The CDR3 sequence: CASSPILAGGDTQYF. CDR3 coding DNA: TGTGCCAGCTCACCAATCCTAGCGGGAGGAGATACGCAGTATTTT.

V and J are TRBV6-6 and TRBJ2-7; TRBD2 agrees at 13 bases. With 5 bases clipped from V and 6 bases from J, the junction kept 4 bases outside the gene matches. Germline V lookup: CDR1 MNHNY, CDR2 SVGAGI (reference sequence). The CDR3 is 14 residues long. The CDR3 loop is CASSETSGRPEQYF. In nucleotides, the CDR3 is TGTGCCAGCAGTGAGACTAGCGGGAGGCCCGAGCAGTACTTC.

V usage is TRBV5-5 and J usage is TRBJ2-7; TRBD1 agrees at 7 bases. The CDR3 covers 14 residues. Trimming cost V 4 bases and J 2 bases; bases outside gene matches: 6. Germline values: CDR1 SGHKS, CDR2 YYEKEE (reference sequence). As DNA, the CDR3 is TGTGCCAGCAGCCCCCGGGACAGCCCCTACGAGCAGTACTTC. This encodes CASSPRDSPYEQYF.